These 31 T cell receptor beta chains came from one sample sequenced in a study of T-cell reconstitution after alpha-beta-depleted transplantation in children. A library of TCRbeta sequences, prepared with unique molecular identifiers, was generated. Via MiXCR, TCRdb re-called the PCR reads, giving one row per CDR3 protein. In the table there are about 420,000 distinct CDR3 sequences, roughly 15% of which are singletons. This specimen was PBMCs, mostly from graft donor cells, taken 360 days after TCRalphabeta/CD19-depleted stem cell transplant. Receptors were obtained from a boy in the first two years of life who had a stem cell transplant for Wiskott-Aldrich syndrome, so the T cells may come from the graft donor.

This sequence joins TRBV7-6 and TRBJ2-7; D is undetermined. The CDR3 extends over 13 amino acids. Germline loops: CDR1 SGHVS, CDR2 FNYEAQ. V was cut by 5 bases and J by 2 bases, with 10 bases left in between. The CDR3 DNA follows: TGTGCCAGCAGCGTGGGTCCCCCCTACGAGCAGTACTTC. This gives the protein CASSVGPPYEQYF.

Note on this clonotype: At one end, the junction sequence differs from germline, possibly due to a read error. CDR3 coding DNA: TGTGCCATCAGTTCACCGGGACAGGGATGGTGGGGCACAGATACGCAGTATTTT. This codes for CAISSPGQGWWGTDTQYF. This rearrangement joins TRBV12-3 or TRBV12-4 to TRBJ2-3; 9 nucleotides align to TRBD1. The CDR3 consists of 18 residues.

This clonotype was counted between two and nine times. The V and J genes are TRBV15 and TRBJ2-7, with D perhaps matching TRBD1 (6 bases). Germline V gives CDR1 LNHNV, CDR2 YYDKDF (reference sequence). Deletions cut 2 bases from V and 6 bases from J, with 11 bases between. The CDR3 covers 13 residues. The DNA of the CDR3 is TGTGCCACCAGCAGACGGGACACGGGCGAGCAGTACTTC. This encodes CATSRRDTGEQYF.

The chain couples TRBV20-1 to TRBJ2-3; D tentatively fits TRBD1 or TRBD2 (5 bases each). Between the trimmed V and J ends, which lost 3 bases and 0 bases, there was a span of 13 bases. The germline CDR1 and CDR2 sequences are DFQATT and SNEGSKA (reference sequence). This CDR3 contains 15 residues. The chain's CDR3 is CSASRDGPSTDTQYF. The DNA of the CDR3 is TGCAGTGCTAGCCGGGACGGACCTAGCACAGATACGCAGTATTTT.

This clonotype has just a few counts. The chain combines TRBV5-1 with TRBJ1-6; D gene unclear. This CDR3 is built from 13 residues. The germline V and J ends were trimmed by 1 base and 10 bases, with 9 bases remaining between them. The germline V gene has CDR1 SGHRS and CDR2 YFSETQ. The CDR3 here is CASSLNTKSPLHF. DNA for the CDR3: TGCGCCAGCAGCTTGAACACCAAATCACCCCTCCACTTT.

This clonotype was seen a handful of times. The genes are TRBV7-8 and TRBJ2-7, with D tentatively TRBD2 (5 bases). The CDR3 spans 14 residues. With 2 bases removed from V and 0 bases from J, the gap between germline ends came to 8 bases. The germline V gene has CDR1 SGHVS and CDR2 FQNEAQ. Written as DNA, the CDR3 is TGTGCCAGCAGCTTAAAGAGGGTCTCCTACGAGCAGTACTTC. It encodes CASSLKRVSYEQYF.

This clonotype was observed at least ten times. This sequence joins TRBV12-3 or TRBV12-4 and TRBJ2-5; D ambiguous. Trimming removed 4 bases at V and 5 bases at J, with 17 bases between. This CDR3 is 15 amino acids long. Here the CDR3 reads CASSSRTFQEETQYF. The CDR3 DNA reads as TGTGCCAGCAGTTCCCGGACCTTCCAGGAGGAGACCCAGTACTTC.

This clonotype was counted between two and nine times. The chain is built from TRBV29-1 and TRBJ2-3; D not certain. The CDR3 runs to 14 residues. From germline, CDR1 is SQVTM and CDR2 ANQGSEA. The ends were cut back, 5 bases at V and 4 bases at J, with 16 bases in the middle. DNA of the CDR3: TGCAGCGTTTGGATCGCAATGGGGTCAGATACGCAGTATTTT. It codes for CSVWIAMGSDTQYF.

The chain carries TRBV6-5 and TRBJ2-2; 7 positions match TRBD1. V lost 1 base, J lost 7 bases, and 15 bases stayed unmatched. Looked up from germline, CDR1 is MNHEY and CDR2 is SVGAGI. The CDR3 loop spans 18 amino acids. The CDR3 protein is CASSYFPPRAPGGGELFF. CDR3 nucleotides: TGTGCCAGCAGTTACTTCCCTCCCCGGGCCCCAGGGGGCGGGGAGCTGTTTTTT.

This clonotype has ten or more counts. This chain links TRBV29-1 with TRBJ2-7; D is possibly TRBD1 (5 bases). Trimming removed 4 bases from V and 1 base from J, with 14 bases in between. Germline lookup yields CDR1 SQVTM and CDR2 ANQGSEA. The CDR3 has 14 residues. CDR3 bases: TGCAGCGTTGGGGGCCTTTTTTCTTCCTACGAGCAGTACTTC. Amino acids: CSVGGLFSSYEQYF.

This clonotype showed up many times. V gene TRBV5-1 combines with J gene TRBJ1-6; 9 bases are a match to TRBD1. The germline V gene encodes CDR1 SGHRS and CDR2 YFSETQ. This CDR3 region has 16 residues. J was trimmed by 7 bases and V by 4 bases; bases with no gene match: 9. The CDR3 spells CASSRAGTGWNSPLHF. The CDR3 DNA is TGCGCCAGCAGCCGAGCCGGGACAGGGTGGAATTCACCCCTCCACTTT.

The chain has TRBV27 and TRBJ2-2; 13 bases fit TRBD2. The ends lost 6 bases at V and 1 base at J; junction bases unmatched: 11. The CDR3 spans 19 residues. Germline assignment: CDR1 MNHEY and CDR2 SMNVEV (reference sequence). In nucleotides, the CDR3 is TGTGCCAGCAGCTTACTTACGGGACTAGCGGGAAGGAACACCGGGGAGCTGTTTTTT. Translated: CASSLLTGLAGRNTGELFF.

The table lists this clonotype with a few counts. CDR3 amino acids: CASSSGAGYQETQYF. The CDR3 DNA reads TGTGCCAGCAGCTCGGGGGCAGGGTACCAAGAGACCCAGTACTTC. The chain recombines TRBV11-2 with TRBJ2-5; D could derive from TRBD1 or TRBD2 (6 bases each). The V gene's germline CDR1 is SGHAT and CDR2 FQNNGV. CDR3 length equals 15 residues. V lost 4 bases to trimming and J lost 0 bases, with 12 bases between them.

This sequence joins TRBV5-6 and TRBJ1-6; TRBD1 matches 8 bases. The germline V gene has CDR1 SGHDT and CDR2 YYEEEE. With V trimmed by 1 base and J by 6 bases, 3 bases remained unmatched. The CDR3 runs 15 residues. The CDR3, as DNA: TGTGCCAGCAGCTTGACAGGGGGAGTTAATTCACCCCTCCACTTT. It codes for CASSLTGGVNSPLHF.

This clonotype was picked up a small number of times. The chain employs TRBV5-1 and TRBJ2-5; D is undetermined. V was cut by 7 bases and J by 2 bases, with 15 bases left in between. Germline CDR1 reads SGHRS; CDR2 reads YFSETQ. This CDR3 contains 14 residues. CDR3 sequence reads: CASRGRPTQETQYF. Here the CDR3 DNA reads TGCGCCAGCCGCGGACGGCCCACGCAAGAGACCCAGTACTTC.

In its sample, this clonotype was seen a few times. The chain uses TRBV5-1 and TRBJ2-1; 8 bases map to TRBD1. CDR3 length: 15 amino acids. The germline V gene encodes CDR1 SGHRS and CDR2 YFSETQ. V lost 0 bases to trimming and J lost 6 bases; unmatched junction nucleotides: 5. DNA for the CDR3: TGCGCCAGCAGCTTGGTCAGGACAGGGCCCAATGAGCAGTTCTTC. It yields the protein CASSLVRTGPNEQFF.

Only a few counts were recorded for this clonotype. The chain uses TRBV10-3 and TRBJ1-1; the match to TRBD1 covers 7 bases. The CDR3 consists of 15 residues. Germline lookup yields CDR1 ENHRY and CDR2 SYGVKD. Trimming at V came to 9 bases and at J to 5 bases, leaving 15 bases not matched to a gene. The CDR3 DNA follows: TGTGCCATAAACGGGAGGGGGCGAGAAGGGACTGAAGCTTTCTTT. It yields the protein CAINGRGREGTEAFF.

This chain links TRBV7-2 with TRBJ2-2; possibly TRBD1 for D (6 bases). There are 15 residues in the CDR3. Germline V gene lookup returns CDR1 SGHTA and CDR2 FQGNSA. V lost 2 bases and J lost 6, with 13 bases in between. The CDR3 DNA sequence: TGTGCCAGCAGCTTACAAAAGGGGGTGCCCGGGGAGCTGTTTTTT. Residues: CASSLQKGVPGELFF.

The CDR3 here is CASSRTSRETQYF. The CDR3 DNA reads TGTGCCAGCTCGCGGACTAGTAGAGAGACCCAGTACTTC. The chain joins TRBV18 to TRBJ2-5, with 7 bases lining up with TRBD2. This CDR3 spans 13 amino acids. The V gene's germline CDR1 is KGHSH and CDR2 LQKENI. Trimming at V came to 6 bases and at J to 4 bases, leaving 5 bases not matched to a gene.

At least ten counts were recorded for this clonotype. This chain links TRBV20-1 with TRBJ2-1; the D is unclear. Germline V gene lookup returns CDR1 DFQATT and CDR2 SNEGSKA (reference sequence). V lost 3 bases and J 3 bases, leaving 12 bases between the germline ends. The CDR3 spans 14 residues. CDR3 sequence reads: CSASGPPLYNEQFF. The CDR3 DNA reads TGCAGTGCTAGCGGGCCACCCCTCTACAATGAGCAGTTCTTC.

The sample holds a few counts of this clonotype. CDR3 coding DNA: TGTGCCAGCTCACCCCTGCCCAGCAGATCCCAAGAGACCCAGTACTTC. This sequence encodes CASSPLPSRSQETQYF. The chain is built from TRBV18 and TRBJ2-5; D not resolved. This CDR3 is built from 16 residues. The germline gives CDR1 KGHSH, CDR2 LQKENI. V was clipped by 3 bases and J by 1 base, with 15 bases between them.

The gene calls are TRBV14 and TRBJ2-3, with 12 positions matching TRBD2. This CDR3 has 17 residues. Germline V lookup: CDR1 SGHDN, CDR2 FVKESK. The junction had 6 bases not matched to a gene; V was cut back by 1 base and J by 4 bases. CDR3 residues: CASSQAKTSGSSDTQYF. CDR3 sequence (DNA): TGTGCCAGCAGCCAAGCGAAGACTAGCGGGAGCTCAGATACGCAGTATTTT.

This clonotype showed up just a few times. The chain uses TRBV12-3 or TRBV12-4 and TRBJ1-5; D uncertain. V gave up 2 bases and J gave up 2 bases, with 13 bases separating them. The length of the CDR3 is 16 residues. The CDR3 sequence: CASSLRVSRGNQPQHF. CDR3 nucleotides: TGTGCCAGCAGTTTACGGGTGTCTAGGGGCAATCAGCCCCAGCATTTT.

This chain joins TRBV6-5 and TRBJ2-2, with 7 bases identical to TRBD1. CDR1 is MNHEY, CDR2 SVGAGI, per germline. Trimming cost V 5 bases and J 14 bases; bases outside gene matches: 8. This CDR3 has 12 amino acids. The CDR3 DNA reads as TGTGCCAGCAGTGACCCCGGGACAGATCTGTTTTTT. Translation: CASSDPGTDLFF.

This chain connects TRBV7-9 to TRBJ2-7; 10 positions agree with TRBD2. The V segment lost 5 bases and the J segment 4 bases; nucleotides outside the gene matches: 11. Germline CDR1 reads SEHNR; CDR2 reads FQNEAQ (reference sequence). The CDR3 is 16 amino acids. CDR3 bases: TGTGCCAGCAGCCCGTACCTAGCGGGAGATAGGTACGAGCAGTACTTC. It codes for CASSPYLAGDRYEQYF.

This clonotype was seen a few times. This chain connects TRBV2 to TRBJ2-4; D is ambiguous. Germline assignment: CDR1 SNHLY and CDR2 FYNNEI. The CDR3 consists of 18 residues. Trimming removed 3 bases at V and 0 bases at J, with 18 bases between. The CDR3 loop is CASSDQPTVTLAKNIQYF. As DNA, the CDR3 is TGTGCCAGCAGTGATCAGCCAACCGTGACCTTAGCCAAAAACATTCAGTACTTC.

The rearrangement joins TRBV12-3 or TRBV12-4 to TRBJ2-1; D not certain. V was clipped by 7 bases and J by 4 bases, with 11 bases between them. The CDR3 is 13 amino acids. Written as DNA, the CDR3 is TGTGCCAGCACGAATTACTTTTACAATGAGCAGTTCTTC. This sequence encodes CASTNYFYNEQFF.

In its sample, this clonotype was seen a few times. The DNA of the CDR3 is TGTGCCAGCATACGAGTCTCTGCAACTAATGAAAAACTGTTTTTT. Amino acid sequence: CASIRVSATNEKLFF. The genes are TRBV6-1 and TRBJ1-4, with D hard to call. The V end was cut by 7 bases, the J end by 0 bases, with 12 bases between. CDR3 length: 15 amino acids. Looked up from germline, CDR1 is MNHNS and CDR2 is SASEGT.

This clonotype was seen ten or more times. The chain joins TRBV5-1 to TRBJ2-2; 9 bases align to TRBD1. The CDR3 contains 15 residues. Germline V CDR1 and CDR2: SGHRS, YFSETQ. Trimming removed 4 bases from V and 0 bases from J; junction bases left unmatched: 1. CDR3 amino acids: CASSRQGANTGELFF. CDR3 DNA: TGCGCCAGCAGCCGACAGGGGGCGAACACCGGGGAGCTGTTTTTT. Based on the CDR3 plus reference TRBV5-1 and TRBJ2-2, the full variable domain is KAGVTQTPRYLIKTRGQQVTLSCSPISGHRSVSWYQQTPGQGLQFLFEYFSETQRNKGNFPGRFSGRQFSNSRSEMNVSTLELGDSALYLCASSRQGANTGELFFGEGSRLTVL.

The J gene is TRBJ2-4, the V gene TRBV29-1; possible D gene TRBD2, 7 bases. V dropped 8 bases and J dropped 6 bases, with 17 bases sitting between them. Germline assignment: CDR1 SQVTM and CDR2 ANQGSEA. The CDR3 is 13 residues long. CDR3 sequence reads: CSIRGGARNIQYF. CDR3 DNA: TGCAGCATTAGGGGGGGCGCGAGAAACATTCAGTACTTC.

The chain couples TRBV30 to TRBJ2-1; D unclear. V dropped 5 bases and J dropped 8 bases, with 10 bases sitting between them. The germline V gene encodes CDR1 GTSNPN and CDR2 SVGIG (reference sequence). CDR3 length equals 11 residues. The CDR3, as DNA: TGTGCCTGGGGGTGGGTGGATGAGCAGTTCTTC. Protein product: CAWGWVDEQFF.